The next 9 T cell receptor beta chains were all read from a single sample in a study of OX40 agonist ivuxolimab in advanced cancers. Repertoires were generated with immunoSEQ multiplex PCR, while TCRdb's copy carries only in-frame clones and drops some. The repertoire holds more than 25,000 clones, with around four fifths as singletons. Here the sequenced sample was CD4+ or CD8+ T cells sorted from blood, taken in a trial of the OX40 agonist ivuxolimab. The source of these receptors is an adult with an advanced solid tumor such as melanoma, head and neck, liver or kidney cancer.

The chain links TRBV19 to TRBJ2-7, with D possibly called TRBD1 or TRBD2 (6 bases each). This CDR3 has 15 amino acids. Per the germline V gene, CDR1 is LNHDA and CDR2 is SQIVND (reference sequence). The V end lost 6 bases, the J end lost 3 bases, and 18 bases lay between the germline ends. The CDR3 spells CASSLGGGLLYEQYF. The CDR3 region has the DNA TGTGCCAGTAGCCTTGGAGGGGGACTCCTCTACGAGCAGTACTTC.

The sample holds one count of this clone. V gene TRBV9 combines with J gene TRBJ1-2; 8 positions match TRBD1. The V segment lost 4 bases and the J segment 6 bases; nucleotides outside the gene matches: 14. This CDR3 contains 16 residues. The germline V gene encodes CDR1 SGDLS and CDR2 YYNGEE. CDR3 region: CASSPRTGLIANGYTF. For the CDR3, the DNA is TGTGCCAGCAGCCCGAGGACAGGGTTAATCGCGAATGGCTACACCTTC.

V usage is TRBV11-2 and J usage is TRBJ2-2, with D unclear. The V and J ends lost 1 base and 5 bases respectively, with 5 bases between them. The V gene's germline CDR1 is SGHAT and CDR2 FQNNGV. The CDR3 runs to 13 residues. The CDR3 nucleotides are TGTGCCAGCAGCTTAGGGGGTACCGGGGAGCTGTTTTTT. This encodes CASSLGGTGELFF. The whole variable domain, remainder taken from reference TRBV11-2 and TRBJ2-2, is EAGVAQSPRYKIIEKRQSVAFWCNPISGHATLYWYQQILGQGPKLLIQFQNNGVVDDSQLPKDRFSAERLKGVDSTLKIQPAKLEDSAVYLCASSLGGTGELFFGEGSRLTVL.

The genes are TRBV7-8 and TRBJ2-3; D gene unclear. Germline V gene sequence: CDR1 SGHVS, CDR2 FQNEAQ. The length of the CDR3 is 13 residues. V lost 1 base and J lost 4, with 6 bases in between. The CDR3 spells CASSLDRPDTQYF. The CDR3 nucleotides are TGTGCCAGCAGCTTAGACCGGCCAGATACGCAGTATTTT.

The chain recombines TRBV27 with TRBJ2-6; D ambiguous. V was clipped by 5 bases and J by 3 bases, with 8 bases between them. Germline V CDR1 and CDR2: MNHEY, SMNVEV (reference sequence). The CDR3 has 14 amino acids. The CDR3 here is CASSLLGGANVLTF. CDR3 DNA: TGTGCCAGCAGTCTCTTAGGTGGGGCCAACGTCCTGACTTTC.

This chain joins TRBV5-5 and TRBJ1-1; maybe TRBD1 (5 bases). Trimming stripped 0 bases from V and 0 bases from J, with 9 bases between. From germline, CDR1 is SGHKS and CDR2 YYEKEE (reference sequence). The CDR3 extends over 15 amino acids. CDR3 bases: TGTGCCAGCAGCTTGGCACAGGCCTTGAACACTGAAGCTTTCTTT. It codes for CASSLAQALNTEAFF.

This clone has just one count. The CDR3 loop is CASSRDRAEEQFF. The CDR3 bases are TGTGCCAGCAGTAGAGACAGGGCGGAGGAGCAGTTCTTC. The V and J genes are TRBV6-6 and TRBJ2-1; 7 nucleotides agree with TRBD1. CDR3 length equals 13 residues. The trim removed 5 bases at V and 10 bases at J, leaving 8 bases unmatched. CDR1 MNHNY and CDR2 SVGAGI come from the germline V gene (reference sequence).

This chain joins TRBV5-4 and TRBJ2-7; the D is unclear. There are 13 residues in the CDR3. V lost 4 bases and J 6 bases, leaving 14 bases between the germline ends. Germline lookup yields CDR1 SGHNT and CDR2 YYREEE (reference sequence). Here the CDR3 reads CASSGTNSGEQYF. In nucleotides, the CDR3 is TGTGCCAGCAGCGGAACCAATTCCGGCGAGCAGTACTTC.

In its sample, this clone was seen a few times. The J gene is TRBJ2-3, the V gene TRBV6-1, with 10 positions matching TRBD2. The CDR3 loop spans 17 amino acids. Losses at the gene ends were 1 base for V and 6 bases for J; bases not matched to a gene: 10. CDR1 MNHNS and CDR2 SASEGT come from the germline V gene. CDR3 in DNA: TGTGCCAGCAGTGAAGGTCCAGCGGGAGGGCCCTCGGATACGCAGTATTTT. Amino acid sequence: CASSEGPAGGPSDTQYF.